The 26 T cell receptor beta chains in this list originate from one sample, sequenced in a study of T cells in Graves' hyperthyroidism and ophthalmopathy. The CDR3 regions of TCR beta were amplified from RNA transcripts. Primed by the HTBI set, a first-round RT-PCR was run on the TCR CDR3. One entry per CDR3 protein, called by TCRdb with MiXCR from the multiplex PCR reads. The data contain about 330,000 distinct CDR3 sequences, roughly an eighth of them singletons. The sequencing sample was made of blood. The receptors shown here come from a woman aged 40-49 years with Graves' ophthalmopathy.

The chain links TRBV3-1 to TRBJ1-2, with D perhaps TRBD1 (5 bases). This CDR3 has 14 amino acids. The V gene lost 1 base and the J gene lost 8 bases, with 14 bases spanning the gap. The germline CDR1 and CDR2 sequences are LGHDT and YNNKEL (reference sequence). In DNA form, the CDR3 reads TGTGCCAGCAGCCAAGGTCCCCAGGGAGACGGCTACACCTTC. This encodes CASSQGPQGDGYTF.

J is TRBJ1-1 and V is TRBV18; a possible D gene is TRBD1 (5 bases). The CDR3 is 15 amino acids. Germline CDR1 reads KGHSH; CDR2 reads LQKENI. V lost 2 bases and J 2 bases, leaving 12 bases between the germline ends. In nucleotides, the CDR3 is TGTGCCAGCTCACCAGGGCAGGGCTCAAACACTGAAGCTTTCTTT. Its translation is CASSPGQGSNTEAFF.

This clonotype was picked up many times. V and J are TRBV7-9 and TRBJ1-1, with unresolved D. The CDR3 is made up of 14 amino acids. V was clipped by 5 bases and J by 1 base, with 11 bases between them. Germline CDR1 reads SEHNR; CDR2 reads FQNEAQ (reference sequence). Here the CDR3 reads CASSGWEPNTEAFF. Here the CDR3 DNA reads TGTGCCAGCAGCGGATGGGAACCGAACACTGAAGCTTTCTTT.

In this sample, this clonotype turned up many times. The chain joins TRBV6-2 or TRBV6-3 to TRBJ2-2, with D perhaps TRBD1 or TRBD2 (6 bases each). V dropped 5 bases and J dropped 4 bases, with 17 bases sitting between them. Germline CDR1 and CDR2: MNHEY and SVGEGT. The CDR3 length is 16 residues. CDR3 sequence reads: CASSITRGRGTGELFF. DNA for the CDR3: TGTGCCAGCAGTATAACCCGGGGGCGCGGCACCGGGGAGCTGTTTTTT.

This clonotype was counted a few times. The chain employs TRBV25-1 and TRBJ1-5; D unresolved. This CDR3 comprises 15 residues. The germline V and J ends were trimmed by 1 base and 0 bases, with 7 bases remaining between them. From germline, CDR1 is MGHDK and CDR2 SYGVNS. The CDR3 DNA reads as TGTGCCAGCAGTGAATTCGTAGATAGCAATCAGCCCCAGCATTTT. Translated, it gives CASSEFVDSNQPQHF.

The rearrangement joins TRBV19 to TRBJ2-2; D perhaps matches TRBD1 (5 bases). In germline, CDR1 is LNHDA, CDR2 SQIVND (reference sequence). The CDR3 extends over 16 amino acids. V was clipped by 5 bases and J by 4 bases, with 17 bases between them. The CDR3 DNA reads as TGTGCCAGTAGTGAGTCGGGCAGGGTAGCCACCGGGGAGCTGTTTTTT. It codes for CASSESGRVATGELFF.

This clonotype was detected many times. This sequence joins TRBV7-9 and TRBJ2-2; D unresolved. Germline V lookup: CDR1 SEHNR, CDR2 FQNEAQ (reference sequence). V dropped 8 bases and J dropped 3 bases, with 7 bases sitting between them. This CDR3 comprises 12 residues. The CDR3 DNA reads as TGTGCCAGCGGCCGGGACACCGGGGAGCTGTTTTTT. Translating it yields CASGRDTGELFF.

The V gene is TRBV5-1, the J gene TRBJ1-4; D perhaps matches TRBD1 (6 bases). Trimming left V 4 bases short and J 3 bases short, with 10 bases between. Per the germline V gene, CDR1 is SGHRS and CDR2 is YFSETQ. The CDR3 has 14 amino acids. The chain's CDR3 is CASSTGHSNEKLFF. Written as DNA, the CDR3 is TGCGCCAGCAGCACGGGACATTCTAATGAAAAACTGTTTTTT. The variable domain in full, with the rest retrieved from reference TRBV5-1 and TRBJ1-4, is KAGVTQTPRYLIKTRGQQVTLSCSPISGHRSVSWYQQTPGQGLQFLFEYFSETQRNKGNFPGRFSGRQFSNSRSEMNVSTLELGDSALYLCASSTGHSNEKLFFGSGTQLSVL.

The V call is TRBV12-5, the J call TRBJ1-6; perhaps TRBD1 as D (5 bases). Germline CDR1 reads LGHNT; CDR2 reads FRNRAP. V lost 1 base to trimming and J lost 2 bases, with 6 bases between them. The CDR3 is 15 residues long. The CDR3, as DNA: TGTGCTAGTGGTTTGGGACAGACCTATAATTCACCCCTCCACTTT. As protein: CASGLGQTYNSPLHF. The whole variable domain, filled in from reference TRBV12-5 and TRBJ1-6, reads DARVTQTPRHKVTEMGQEVTMRCQPILGHNTVFWYRQTMMQGLELLAYFRNRAPLDDSGMPKDRFSAEMPDATLATLKIQPSEPRDSAVYFCASGLGQTYNSPLHFGNGTRLTVT.

Turning to this clonotype: A read error is possible here, since a much larger clone lies one base away. The V and J genes are TRBV11-2 and TRBJ1-2; D is uncertain. The CDR3 extends over 16 amino acids. Germline CDR1 is SGHAT and CDR2 is FQNNGV. The V end was cut by 2 bases, the J end by 8 bases, with 21 bases between. CDR3 DNA: TGTGCCAGCAGCTTACGTCTAGGTCCGGGTTCTGGGGGCTACACCTTC. The encoded protein is CASSLRLGPGSGGYTF.

This clonotype was found many times. The V call is TRBV5-1, the J call TRBJ1-1; 9 bases line up with TRBD1. J lost 6 bases, V lost 5 bases, and 5 bases had no gene match. The CDR3 contains 13 residues. CDR1 SGHRS and CDR2 YFSETQ come from the germline V gene. This CDR3 reads CASRSGTGPEAFF. CDR3 DNA: TGCGCCAGCAGATCCGGGACAGGGCCTGAAGCTTTCTTT.

J is TRBJ2-5 and V is TRBV29-1; D uncertain. CDR1 SQVTM and CDR2 ANQGSEA come from the germline V gene. Trimming stripped 6 bases from V and 5 bases from J, with 22 bases between. CDR3 length: 15 residues. CDR3 sequence: CSVTPSPVASETQYF. For the CDR3, the DNA is TGCAGCGTAACCCCATCACCCGTGGCTTCGGAGACCCAGTACTTC. The entire variable domain, with the rest obtained from reference TRBV29-1 and TRBJ2-5, is as follows: SAVISQKPSRDICQRGTSLTIQCQVDSQVTMMFWYRQQPGQSLTLIATANQGSEATYESGFVIDKFPISRPNLTFSTLTVSNMSPEDSSIYLCSVTPSPVASETQYFGPGTRLLVL.

At least ten counts were recorded for this clonotype. At one end, the junction sequence differs from germline, possibly due to a read error. The chain employs TRBV20-1 and TRBJ2-7, with a weak D call TRBD2 (6 bases). Germline CDR1 reads DFQATT; CDR2 reads SNEGSKA (reference sequence). The CDR3 is made up of 11 amino acids. The CDR3 nucleotides read TGCAGTGCTGCCGTGGACTACCAGCAGTACTTC. Its protein product is CSAAVDYQQYF.

This clonotype was picked up a small number of times. This chain connects TRBV6-1 to TRBJ1-2; D remains unclear. The CDR3 covers 11 residues. V lost 6 bases and J 8 bases, leaving 10 bases between the germline ends. In germline, CDR1 is MNHNS, CDR2 SASEGT. The DNA for the CDR3 is TGTGCCAGCAGCCCTCTGCAAGGCTACACCTTC. It translates to CASSPLQGYTF.

This clonotype appeared many times. The chain has TRBV10-3 and TRBJ1-6, with no clear D. The germline CDR1 and CDR2 sequences are ENHRY and SYGVKD. The CDR3 is made up of 13 amino acids. V lost 6 bases to trimming and J lost 8 bases, with 11 bases between them. CDR3 sequence reads: CAIRALLDSPLHF. In DNA, the CDR3 is TGTGCCATCAGGGCCCTGTTAGATTCACCCCTCCACTTT.

The V and J genes are TRBV3-1 and TRBJ1-2; D remains ambiguous. Germline lookup yields CDR1 LGHDT and CDR2 YNNKEL (reference sequence). CDR3 length: 15 residues. Trimming left V 4 bases short and J 2 bases short, with 14 bases between. The CDR3 loop reads CASSLRPVSNYGYTF. The CDR3 DNA is TGTGCCAGCAGCCTCCGCCCAGTTTCCAACTATGGCTACACCTTC.

This clonotype was counted between two and nine times. The chain employs TRBV12-3 or TRBV12-4 and TRBJ2-4; no clear D. V shed 6 bases and J shed 0 bases, with 21 bases lying between them. The CDR3 sequence is 18 residues long. The CDR3 coding sequence is TGTGCCAGCAGCCCCAAAGGATCGCCAATACTAGCCAAAAACATTCAGTACTTC. It translates to CASSPKGSPILAKNIQYF.

This clonotype was counted a few times. V usage is TRBV5-1 and J usage is TRBJ1-4; 10 bases are shared with TRBD1. The CDR3 contains 14 residues. With V trimmed by 4 bases and J by 7 bases, 4 bases remained unmatched. Germline V gives CDR1 SGHRS, CDR2 YFSETQ. The CDR3 DNA reads TGCGCCAGCAGCCCGGGACAGGGGACTGAAAAACTGTTTTTT. Amino acids: CASSPGQGTEKLFF.

The rearrangement uses TRBV19 and TRBJ1-2, with D possibly being TRBD1 (5 bases). V was trimmed by 6 bases and J by 7 bases, leaving 15 bases between them. CDR1 and CDR2 (germline): LNHDA, SQIVND (reference sequence). CDR3 size: 13 residues. CDR3 coding DNA: TGTGCCAGTAGCAGAAAACCGGACACTGGCTACACCTTC. This codes for CASSRKPDTGYTF.

The chain combines TRBV4-1 with TRBJ2-5; D is unclear. V was cut by 2 bases and J by 7 bases, with 14 bases left in between. The CDR3 has 14 residues. Germline V gene data show CDR1 as MGHRA and CDR2 as YSYEKL. The CDR3 region is CASSQRNQDGTQYF. CDR3 in DNA: TGCGCCAGCAGCCAACGCAACCAAGATGGGACCCAGTACTTC.

The chain recombines TRBV27 with TRBJ2-3; TRBD1 agrees at 9 bases. CDR3 size: 15 residues. The V gene's germline CDR1 is MNHEY and CDR2 SMNVEV (reference sequence). J lost 6 bases, V lost 5 bases, and 9 bases had no gene match. Here the CDR3 DNA reads TGTGCCAGCAGTCTCAGGACAGGGGTTTATGATACGCAGTATTTT. Its protein is CASSLRTGVYDTQYF.

The table lists this clonotype with many counts. CDR3 sequence (DNA): TGTGCCTGGAGTGTACTCAAAGGGAACACAGATACGCAGTATTTT. Translated, it gives CAWSVLKGNTDTQYF. The chain couples TRBV30 to TRBJ2-3; D unresolved. Trimming stripped 0 bases from V and 2 bases from J, with 12 bases between. Germline values: CDR1 GTSNPN, CDR2 SVGIG (reference sequence). There are 15 residues in the CDR3.

This clonotype was recorded at least ten times. The rearrangement joins TRBV2 to TRBJ2-5; TRBD2 matches at 7 bases. Trimming at V came to 6 bases and at J to 5 bases, leaving 9 bases not matched to a gene. CDR3 length: 14 residues. CDR1 SNHLY and CDR2 FYNNEI come from the germline V gene. The CDR3, as DNA: TGTGCCAGCAGGGGGACTAACAACCGTGAGACCCAGTACTTC. The encoded protein is CASRGTNNRETQYF.

The chain links TRBV5-6 to TRBJ2-7; D is ambiguous. Germline V gene data show CDR1 as SGHDT and CDR2 as YYEEEE. The CDR3 runs 12 residues. V shed 2 bases and J shed 6 bases, with 9 bases lying between them. CDR3 bases: TGTGCCAGCAGCTTTGCCCCTCTCGAGCAGTACTTC. Protein sequence: CASSFAPLEQYF. Looking up the rest from reference TRBV5-6 and TRBJ2-7 gives the full variable domain: DAGVTQSPTHLIKTRGQQVTLRCSPKSGHDTVSWYQQALGQGPQFIFQYYEEEERQRGNFPDRFSGHQFPNYSSELNVNALLLGDSALYLCASSFAPLEQYFGPGTRLTVT.

There are a few counts of this clonotype. V gene TRBV7-9 combines with J gene TRBJ1-1, with a possible D match to TRBD1 (5 bases). The CDR3 has 15 amino acids. The germline V gene has CDR1 SEHNR and CDR2 FQNEAQ (reference sequence). Trimming took off 5 bases at V and 0 bases at J, with 13 bases between the two ends. The chain's CDR3 is CASSKTGTMNTEAFF. Here the CDR3 DNA reads TGTGCCAGCAGCAAAACAGGAACCATGAACACTGAAGCTTTCTTT.

This clonotype has at least ten counts. The J gene is TRBJ2-1, the V gene TRBV11-2, with TRBD1 as a possible D gene (5 bases). This CDR3 comprises 19 residues. Looked up from germline, CDR1 is SGHAT and CDR2 is FQNNGV. V was shortened by 4 bases and J by 2 bases, with 24 bases between the two germline ends. This CDR3 reads CASSSDSALAPAPYNEQFF. CDR3 DNA: TGTGCCAGCAGCTCAGACAGTGCGTTAGCCCCGGCACCCTACAATGAGCAGTTCTTC.